Listed below are T cell receptor beta chains from one sample, sequenced in a study of human T cells and chemical hapten exposure. MiXCR, applied by TCRdb to the RACE reads, yields one record per CDR3 protein. The data hold more than 150,000 distinct CDR3 sequences, with under 25% observed a single time. Material: whole blood, obtained in connection with sensitization to the hapten diphenylcyclopropenone (DPC). The receptor set was obtained from a woman aged 40 to 50 with alopecia areata. Some clones in this sample may be carry-over from other donors' samples. Each CDR3 is given with its conserved first and last residue. Not every row has a clone size; where given, it reads once, few, many or a size class.

clone size: few; J gene: TRBJ2-7; V gene: TRBV5-1; CDR3 protein: CASSPWERSYEQYF
clone size: .; J gene: TRBJ2-7; V gene: TRBV12-3/TRBV12-4; CDR3 protein: CASSPRTLTYEQYF
clone size: few; J gene: TRBJ2-3; V gene: TRBV5-1; CDR3 protein: CASRRTSGDTQYF
clone size: .; J gene: TRBJ2-2; V gene: TRBV5-1; CDR3 protein: CASSWTSGRVNTGELFF
clone size: .; J gene: TRBJ2-4; V gene: TRBV11-2; CDR3 protein: CASSLAIEGIQYF
clone size: many; J gene: TRBJ2-3; V gene: TRBV29-1; CDR3 protein: CSVVSNGDPTDTQYF
clone size: .; J gene: TRBJ2-1; V gene: TRBV7-9; CDR3 protein: CASSFDRNYGAYNEQFF
clone size: .; J gene: TRBJ2-7; V gene: TRBV6-2/TRBV6-3; CDR3 protein: CASSYLVGGEQYF
clone size: .; J gene: TRBJ2-5; V gene: TRBV27; CDR3 protein: CASSFRGGTGGGGTQYF
clone size: .; J gene: TRBJ2-3; V gene: TRBV6-6; CDR3 protein: CASKAPLITDTQYF
clone size: few; J gene: TRBJ1-5; V gene: TRBV5-1; CDR3 protein: CASSEGANQPQHF
clone size: .; J gene: TRBJ1-3; V gene: TRBV4-2; CDR3 protein: CASSQDRSRRYDSGNTIYF
clone size: few; J gene: TRBJ1-2; V gene: TRBV7-2; CDR3 protein: CASSSRYRGNYGYTF
clone size: .; J gene: TRBJ2-5; V gene: TRBV20-1; CDR3 protein: CSASDSQETQYF
clone size: .; J gene: TRBJ1-2; V gene: TRBV9; CDR3 protein: CASSDDRLSGYTF
clone size: few; J gene: TRBJ2-1; V gene: TRBV20-1; CDR3 protein: CSARDALASYNEQFF
clone size: few; J gene: TRBJ2-1; V gene: TRBV4-1; CDR3 protein: CASSQAGGAYNEQFF
clone size: .; J gene: TRBJ2-7; V gene: TRBV20-1; CDR3 protein: CSGNLRTGSTYEQYF
clone size: .; J gene: TRBJ2-1; V gene: TRBV6-2/TRBV6-3; CDR3 protein: CASSRIPDRVYNEQFF
clone size: .; J gene: TRBJ1-5; V gene: TRBV7-8; CDR3 protein: CASSFRRDRYSNQPQHF
clone size: many; J gene: TRBJ2-7; V gene: TRBV7-9; CDR3 protein: CASSLWQGTYEQYF
clone size: few; J gene: TRBJ2-1; V gene: TRBV4-3; CDR3 protein: CASSETSGAYNEQFF
clone size: .; J gene: TRBJ2-6; V gene: TRBV6-2/TRBV6-3; CDR3 protein: CASSYDGGTGANVLTF
clone size: many; J gene: TRBJ1-4; V gene: TRBV6-4; CDR3 protein: CATRQRNEKLFF
clone size: few; J gene: TRBJ2-1; V gene: TRBV15; CDR3 protein: CATSTSGSSYNEQFF
clone size: few; J gene: TRBJ2-7; V gene: TRBV7-9; CDR3 protein: CASSLGGRGSYEQYF
clone size: many; J gene: TRBJ2-1; V gene: TRBV28; CDR3 protein: CASIHPREFF
clone size: .; J gene: TRBJ1-2; V gene: TRBV12-3/TRBV12-4; CDR3 protein: CASSHSIGGYTF
clone size: few; J gene: TRBJ2-1; V gene: TRBV6-2/TRBV6-3; CDR3 protein: CASNDPHSSYNEQFF
clone size: .; J gene: TRBJ1-5; V gene: TRBV7-2; CDR3 protein: CASSHFEGGQPQHF
clone size: .; J gene: TRBJ2-3; V gene: TRBV6-5; CDR3 protein: CASSPGGTSGRDTQYF
clone size: few; J gene: TRBJ1-4; V gene: TRBV9; CDR3 protein: CASSVQPGRQGYEKLFF
clone size: few; J gene: TRBJ1-5; V gene: TRBV20-1; CDR3 protein: CSAQRQGNNQPQHF
clone size: .; J gene: TRBJ2-3; V gene: TRBV18; CDR3 protein: CASSNTAGSTDTQYF
clone size: .; J gene: TRBJ2-1; V gene: TRBV20-1; CDR3 protein: CSALPSSGSQSYNEQFF
clone size: .; J gene: TRBJ1-1; V gene: TRBV27; CDR3 protein: CASRAQNRGNTEAFF
clone size: .; J gene: TRBJ2-4; V gene: TRBV11-2; CDR3 protein: CASSLAGTLGNIQYF
clone size: many; J gene: TRBJ2-5; V gene: TRBV4-3; CDR3 protein: CASSQGGGGVETQYF
clone size: .; J gene: TRBJ2-3; V gene: TRBV28; CDR3 protein: CASTRGDVRTDTQYF
clone size: .; J gene: TRBJ2-5; V gene: TRBV12-3/TRBV12-4; CDR3 protein: CASSHLPGQGVETQYF
clone size: few; J gene: TRBJ2-5; V gene: TRBV2; CDR3 protein: CASSEGQFQETQYF
clone size: .; J gene: TRBJ1-3; V gene: TRBV10-3; CDR3 protein: CAISESSRVGNTIYF
clone size: few; J gene: TRBJ2-1; V gene: TRBV7-9; CDR3 protein: CASSFSHEQFF
clone size: many; J gene: TRBJ2-5; V gene: TRBV20-1; CDR3 protein: CSARQGAETQYF
clone size: .; J gene: TRBJ2-1; V gene: TRBV24-1; CDR3 protein: CATSDPLTGGSSYNEQFF
clone size: few; J gene: TRBJ1-2; V gene: TRBV7-2; CDR3 protein: CASSPLQGGYGYTF
clone size: .; J gene: TRBJ2-7; V gene: TRBV4-2; CDR3 protein: CASSQEGGYSYEQYF
clone size: medium-sized; J gene: TRBJ2-1; V gene: TRBV4-3; CDR3 protein: CASSQDLGGSDEQFF
clone size: few; J gene: TRBJ2-1; V gene: TRBV11-3; CDR3 protein: CASSSTSGSLNEQFF
clone size: few; J gene: TRBJ1-5; V gene: TRBV10-3; CDR3 protein: CAISGGGNQPQHF
clone size: .; J gene: TRBJ2-2; V gene: TRBV28; CDR3 protein: CASYGPGELFF